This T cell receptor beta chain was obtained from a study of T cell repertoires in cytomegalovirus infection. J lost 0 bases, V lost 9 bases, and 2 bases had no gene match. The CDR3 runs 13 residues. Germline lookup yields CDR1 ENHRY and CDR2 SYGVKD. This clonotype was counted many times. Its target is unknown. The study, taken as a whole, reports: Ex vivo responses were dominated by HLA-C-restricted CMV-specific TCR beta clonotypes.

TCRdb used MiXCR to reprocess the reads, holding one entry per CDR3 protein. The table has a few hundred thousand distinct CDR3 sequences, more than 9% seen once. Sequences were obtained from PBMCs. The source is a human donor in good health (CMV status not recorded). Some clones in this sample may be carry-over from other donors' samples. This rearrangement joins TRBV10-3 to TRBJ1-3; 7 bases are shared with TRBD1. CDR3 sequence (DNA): TGTGCCATGGGGACAGACTCTGGAAACACCATATATTTT. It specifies CAMGTDSGNTIYF.